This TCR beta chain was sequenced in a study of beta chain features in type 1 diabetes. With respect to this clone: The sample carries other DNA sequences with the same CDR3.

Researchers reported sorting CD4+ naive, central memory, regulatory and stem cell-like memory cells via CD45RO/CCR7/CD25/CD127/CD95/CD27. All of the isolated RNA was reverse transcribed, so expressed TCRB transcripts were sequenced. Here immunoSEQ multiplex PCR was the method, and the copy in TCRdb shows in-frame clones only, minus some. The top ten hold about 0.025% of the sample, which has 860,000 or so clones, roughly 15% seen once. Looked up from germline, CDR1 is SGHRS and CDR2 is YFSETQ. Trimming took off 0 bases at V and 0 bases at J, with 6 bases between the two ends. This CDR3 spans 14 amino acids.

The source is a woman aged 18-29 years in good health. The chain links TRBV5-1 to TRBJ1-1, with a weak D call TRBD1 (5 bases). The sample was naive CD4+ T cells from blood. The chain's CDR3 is CASSLEGLNTEAFF. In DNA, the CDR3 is TGCGCCAGCAGCTTGGAGGGGTTGAACACTGAAGCTTTCTTT.